In its sample, the clone carrying this T cell receptor (beta chain) was seen once. Repertoires were generated with immunoSEQ multiplex PCR, while TCRdb's copy carries only in-frame clones and drops some. The sample includes fewer than 70,000 clones, around 88% of them seen just once. These data come from a study of blood T cell repertoires in COVID-19. Study at large: Sites in the United States, Italy and Spain provided acute and convalescent COVID-19 samples.

The CDR3 length is 16 residues. V shed 4 bases, J shed 1 base, and the junction held 10 bases outside the gene matches. Per the germline V gene, CDR1 is SGHNT and CDR2 is YYREEE (reference sequence). This clonotype was sampled from a man aged 35 to 55 with COVID-19, enrolled during active disease. Sequences were obtained from peripheral blood. The chain employs TRBV5-4 and TRBJ2-5; 7 positions match TRBD2. The CDR3 loop reads CASSLKVGGVQETQYF. The CDR3 coding sequence is TGTGCCAGCAGCCTAAAAGTGGGGGGGGTCCAAGAGACCCAGTACTTC. Full variable domain (remainder filled in from reference TRBV5-4 and TRBJ2-5): ETGVTQSPTHLIKTRGQQVTLRCSSQSGHNTVSWYQQALGQGPQFIFQYYREEENGRGNFPPRFSGLQFPNYSSELNVNALELDDSALYLCASSLKVGGVQETQYFGPGTRLLVL.